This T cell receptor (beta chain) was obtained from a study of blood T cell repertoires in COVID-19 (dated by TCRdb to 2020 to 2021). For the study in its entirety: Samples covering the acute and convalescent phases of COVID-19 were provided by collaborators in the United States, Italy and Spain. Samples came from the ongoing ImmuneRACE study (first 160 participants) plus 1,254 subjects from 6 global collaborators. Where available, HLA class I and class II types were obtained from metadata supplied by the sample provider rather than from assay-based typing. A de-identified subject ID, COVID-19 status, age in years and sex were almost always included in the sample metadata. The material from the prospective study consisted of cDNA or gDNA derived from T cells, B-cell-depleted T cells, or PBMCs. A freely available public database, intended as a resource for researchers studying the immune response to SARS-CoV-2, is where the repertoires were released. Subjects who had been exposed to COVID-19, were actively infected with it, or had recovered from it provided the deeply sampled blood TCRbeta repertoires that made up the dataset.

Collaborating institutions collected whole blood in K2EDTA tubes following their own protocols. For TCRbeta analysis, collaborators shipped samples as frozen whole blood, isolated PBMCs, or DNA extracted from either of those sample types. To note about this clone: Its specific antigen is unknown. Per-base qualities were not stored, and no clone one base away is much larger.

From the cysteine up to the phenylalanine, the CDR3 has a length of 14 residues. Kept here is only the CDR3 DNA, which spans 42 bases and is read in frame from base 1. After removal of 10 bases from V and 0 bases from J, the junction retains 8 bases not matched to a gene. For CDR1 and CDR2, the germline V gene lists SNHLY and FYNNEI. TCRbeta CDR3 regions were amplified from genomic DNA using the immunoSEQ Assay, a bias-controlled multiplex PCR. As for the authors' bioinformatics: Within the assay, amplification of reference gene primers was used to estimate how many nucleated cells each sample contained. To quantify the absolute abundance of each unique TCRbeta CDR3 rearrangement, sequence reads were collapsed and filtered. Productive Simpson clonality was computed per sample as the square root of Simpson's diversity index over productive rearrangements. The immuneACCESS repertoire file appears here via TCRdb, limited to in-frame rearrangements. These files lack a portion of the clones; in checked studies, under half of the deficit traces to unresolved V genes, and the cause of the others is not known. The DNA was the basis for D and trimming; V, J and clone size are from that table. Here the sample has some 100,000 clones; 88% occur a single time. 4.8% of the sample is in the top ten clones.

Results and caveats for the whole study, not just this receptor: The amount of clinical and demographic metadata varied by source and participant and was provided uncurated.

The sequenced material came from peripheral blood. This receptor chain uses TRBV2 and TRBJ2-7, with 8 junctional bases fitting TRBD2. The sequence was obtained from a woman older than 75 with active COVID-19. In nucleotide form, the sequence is TGTGCCACCCAACTAGCGGATGACTCCTACGAGCAGTACTTC. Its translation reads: CATQLADDSYEQYF.